Below are 25 T cell receptor beta chains sequenced from a single sample in a study of shared clonotypes between healthy human individuals (dated by TCRdb to 2018 to 2020). Library method: the immunoSEQ multiplex PCR assay. Not all clones reach the TCRdb copy of this immuneACCESS table, which keeps in-frame sequences only. Checked studies attribute under half of the gap to unresolved V genes and leave the rest unexplained. This sample has about 490,000 clones in its table, and over 75% of those were observed once. The ten largest clones take up about an eighth of the sample. Source material: PBMCs. These receptors were taken from a middle-aged woman in good health. Some clones in this sample may be carry-over from other donors' samples.

Written as DNA, the CDR3 is TGTGCCAGCAGCCCGACGCCGAACTCAGACAATGAGCAGTTCTTC. Encoded protein: CASSPTPNSDNEQFF. The rearrangement links TRBV11-2 to TRBJ2-1; no definite D call. Trimming took off 5 bases at V and 5 bases at J, with 16 bases between the two ends. In germline, CDR1 is SGHAT, CDR2 FQNNGV. The CDR3 contains 15 residues.

The chain uses TRBV5-1 and TRBJ2-3; 7 positions agree with TRBD2. The CDR3 contains 14 residues. The germline gives CDR1 SGHRS, CDR2 YFSETQ. Trimming took 5 bases from V and 4 from J; bases not matched to a gene: 7. The CDR3 region is CASSEGGVADTQYF. In nucleotides, the CDR3 is TGCGCCAGCAGTGAGGGAGGGGTGGCAGATACGCAGTATTTT.

The chain combines TRBV9 with TRBJ2-1; 12 bases agree with TRBD2. The CDR3 loop spans 15 amino acids. Looked up from germline, CDR1 is SGDLS and CDR2 is YYNGEE. V dropped 3 bases and J dropped 6; count of bases not matched to a gene: 4. The DNA of the CDR3 is TGTGCCAGCAGCGCGGGACTAGCGGGCTTCAATGAGCAGTTCTTC. Translation: CASSAGLAGFNEQFF.

This clone is a singleton in its sample. The chain joins TRBV5-5 to TRBJ2-7; 12 nucleotides match TRBD2. Trimming took 0 bases from V and 3 from J; bases not matched to a gene: 4. Germline loops: CDR1 SGHKS, CDR2 YYEKEE (reference sequence). The CDR3 is made up of 16 amino acids. This CDR3 is CASSLAGLAGIYEQYF. The CDR3 region has the DNA TGTGCCAGCAGCTTGGCCGGACTAGCGGGGATCTACGAGCAGTACTTC.

The rearrangement links TRBV11-3 to TRBJ2-1; D remains ambiguous. Germline V lookup: CDR1 SGHNT, CDR2 YENEEA. CDR3 size: 14 residues. The V gene lost 3 bases and the J gene lost 4 bases, with 10 bases spanning the gap. CDR3 region: CASSFSRAYNEQFF. The DNA of the CDR3 is TGTGCCAGCAGCTTCAGTCGAGCGTACAATGAGCAGTTCTTC.

This clone was seen a few times. The chain combines TRBV28 with TRBJ1-3; D not certain. Trimming pared 6 bases from V and 2 bases from J, leaving 14 bases between. Germline CDR1 MDHEN, CDR2 SYDVKM. This CDR3 has 15 amino acids. This chain's CDR3 is CASSPPVGTGNTIYF. CDR3 bases: TGTGCCAGCAGCCCCCCGGTTGGGACTGGAAACACCATATATTTT.

As concerns this clone: A much larger clone sits a single nucleotide away, making a read error possible. The identical CDR3 is also encoded by other nucleotide sequences in the sample. The chain uses TRBV10-3 and TRBJ2-5; D call uncertain. The germline V gene encodes CDR1 ENHRY and CDR2 SYGVKD. V lost 2 bases and J 5 bases, leaving 18 bases between the germline ends. The CDR3 is 16 residues long. This chain's CDR3 is CAISETQPAGGETQYF. In nucleotides, the CDR3 is TGTGCCATCAGTGAGACCCAACCCGCCGGTGGCGAGACCCAGTACTTC.

The CDR3 sequence is CASSPRDTISGANVLTF. The CDR3 nucleotides read TGCGCCAGCAGCCCCCGGGACACTATCTCTGGGGCCAACGTCCTGACTTTC. The chain joins TRBV4-1 to TRBJ2-6; possible D gene TRBD1, 6 bases. This CDR3 spans 17 amino acids. Trimming left V 4 bases short and J 0 bases short, with 13 bases between. Looked up from germline, CDR1 is MGHRA and CDR2 is YSYEKL.

V and J are TRBV30 and TRBJ1-5; D unresolved. This CDR3 is built from 13 residues. Germline values: CDR1 GTSNPN, CDR2 SVGIG (reference sequence). V was trimmed by 0 bases and J by 6 bases, leaving 9 bases between them. The CDR3 spells CAWSVSGGQPQHF. The DNA for the CDR3 is TGTGCCTGGAGTGTAAGTGGCGGTCAGCCCCAGCATTTT.

A single count supports this clone. This likely came from a read error, as a far larger clone is one base away. The rearrangement uses TRBV2 and TRBJ2-3, with D possibly TRBD2 on 6 matching bases. This CDR3 contains 16 residues. Germline V CDR1 and CDR2: SNHLY, FYNNEI. The CDR3 nucleotides are TGTGCCAGCAGTCCCCTGGGGGGACGGGGCACAGATAAGCAGTATTTT. This translates into CASSPLGGRGTDKQYF.

The V call is TRBV9, the J call TRBJ1-5; D unclear. The V and J ends lost 4 bases and 2 bases respectively, with 10 bases between them. The germline CDR1 and CDR2 sequences are SGDLS and YYNGEE. This CDR3 is 14 amino acids long. The CDR3 DNA reads as TGTGCCAGCAGCCTTGACGGGCGCAATCAGCCCCAGCATTTT. It specifies CASSLDGRNQPQHF.

A remark on this clone: This sample includes further DNA sequences coding for the same CDR3. The chain recombines TRBV5-4 with TRBJ2-5, with D maybe TRBD1 (6 bases). The V gene's germline CDR1 is SGHNT and CDR2 YYREEE (reference sequence). The CDR3 loop spans 13 amino acids. V was trimmed by 2 bases and J by 3 bases, leaving 8 bases between them. This chain's CDR3 is CASSFRGEETQYF. The CDR3 bases are TGTGCCAGCAGCTTCAGGGGCGAAGAGACCCAGTACTTC.

V usage is TRBV11-2 and J usage is TRBJ2-3; D uncertain. Germline CDR1 reads SGHAT; CDR2 reads FQNNGV. The CDR3 runs to 12 residues. V lost 5 bases, J lost 1 base, and 4 bases lay in between. CDR3 sequence reads: CASSRGTDTQYF. The CDR3 bases are TGTGCCAGCAGCAGAGGCACAGATACGCAGTATTTT.

As for this clone: A far more abundant clone sits one base away, making this likely a read error. The same CDR3 can be traced to other DNA sequences in this sample. The rearrangement uses TRBV7-8 and TRBJ1-1; D call uncertain. The V gene lost 5 bases and the J gene lost 1 base, with 11 bases spanning the gap. Germline V gene sequence: CDR1 SGHVS, CDR2 FQNEAQ. The CDR3 spans 14 residues. The CDR3 protein is CASSRRVENTEAFF. In nucleotides, the CDR3 is TGTGCCAGCAGCCGACGTGTGGAGAACACTGAAGCTTTCTTT. The complete variable domain, with remaining parts taken from reference TRBV7-8 and TRBJ1-1, reads GAGVSQSPRYKVAKRGQDVALRCDPISGHVSLFWYQQALGQGPEFLTYFQNEAQLDKSGLPSDRFFAERPEGSVSTLKIQRTQQEDSAVYLCASSRRVENTEAFFGQGTRLTVV.

The gene calls are TRBV7-9 and TRBJ2-1; D is unresolved. The germline V gene has CDR1 SEHNR and CDR2 FQNEAQ (reference sequence). The CDR3 has 19 amino acids. Trimming left V 1 base short and J 7 bases short, with 26 bases between. CDR3 coding DNA: TGTGCCAGCAGCTTAGATCGCTGGGTAGGTTCCACAAAAGGTAATGAGCAGTTCTTC. This translates into CASSLDRWVGSTKGNEQFF.

The chain combines TRBV2 with TRBJ2-1; 11 bases fit TRBD2. This CDR3 contains 16 residues. Germline V gives CDR1 SNHLY, CDR2 FYNNEI. Losses at the gene ends were 4 bases for V and 1 base for J; bases not matched to a gene: 3. CDR3: CASSGRTSGSYNEQFF. CDR3 DNA: TGTGCCAGCAGTGGCCGGACTAGCGGGTCCTACAATGAGCAGTTCTTC.

A word on this clone: This could be a read error, since a much larger clone is one nucleotide away. The same CDR3 arises from other DNA sequences in this sample as well. The CDR3 DNA follows: TGCGCCAGTAGACTAACTTTTAGCTCCTACAATGAGCAGTTCTTC. Translation: CASRLTFSSYNEQFF. This sequence joins TRBV5-1 and TRBJ2-1; a weak D match, TRBD2 (5 bases). Trimming shortened V by 8 bases and J by 0 bases, and 15 bases separated the two germline ends. The CDR3 is 15 residues long. CDR1 is SGHRS, CDR2 YFSETQ, per germline.

The V call is TRBV2, the J call TRBJ1-5, with 8 bases aligning to TRBD1. CDR1 is SNHLY, CDR2 FYNNEI, per germline. The trim removed 6 bases at V and 6 bases at J, leaving 4 bases unmatched. The CDR3 runs to 13 residues. Here the CDR3 DNA reads TGTGCCAGCAGCCCGACAGGGGTTCAGCCCCAGCATTTT. Amino acids: CASSPTGVQPQHF.

The chain is built from TRBV7-9 and TRBJ2-7, with 10 bases fitting TRBD1. Looked up from germline, CDR1 is SEHNR and CDR2 is FQNEAQ (reference sequence). J gave up 4 bases and V 2 bases, and 5 bases lay outside the gene matches. The length of the CDR3 is 15 residues. The CDR3 loop is CASSLPDRGWYEQYF. CDR3 nucleotide sequence: TGTGCCAGCAGCTTACCGGACAGGGGGTGGTACGAGCAGTACTTC.

This chain uses TRBV2 with TRBJ2-5; D remains unclear. The assigned J gene may be wrong: the sequence end matches TRBJ2-7 better. CDR1 SNHLY and CDR2 FYNNEI come from the germline V gene. The CDR3 covers 13 residues. The CDR3 DNA sequence: TGTGCCAGCAGTGATAGGCAACCTTACGAGCAGTACTTC. Its protein product is CASSDRQPYEQYF.

The chain recombines TRBV6-5 with TRBJ1-1; no clear D gene. V dropped 0 bases and J dropped 1 base, with 6 bases sitting between them. The CDR3 length is 14 residues. The germline V gene encodes CDR1 MNHEY and CDR2 SVGAGI. CDR3 loop: CASSYSLGNTEAFF. The CDR3 DNA is TGTGCCAGCAGTTACTCGTTGGGGAACACTGAAGCTTTCTTT.

The chain recombines TRBV6-6 with TRBJ2-7, with 11 bases that match TRBD2. CDR1 MNHNY and CDR2 SVGAGI come from the germline V gene (reference sequence). This CDR3 has 16 amino acids. The V segment lost 0 bases and the J segment 5 bases; nucleotides outside the gene matches: 6. DNA for the CDR3: TGTGCCAGCAGTTACTCCCTACTAGCGGGAGTAAACGAGCAGTACTTC. It yields the protein CASSYSLLAGVNEQYF.

The chain employs TRBV6-5 and TRBJ2-5, with D perhaps matching TRBD2 (5 bases). V shed 2 bases and J shed 4 bases, with 5 bases lying between them. Looked up from germline, CDR1 is MNHEY and CDR2 is SVGAGI. This CDR3 is 12 amino acids long. In DNA, the CDR3 is TGTGCCAGCAGTTACGAGGGAGAGACCCAGTACTTC. Residues: CASSYEGETQYF.

CDR3 sequence: CASSESSRENEQFF. The CDR3 nucleotides read TGCGCCAGCAGTGAGTCTTCGCGGGAGAATGAGCAGTTCTTC. The genes are TRBV10-2 and TRBJ2-1; 7 bases are shared with TRBD2. The CDR3 runs to 14 residues. V lost 0 bases to trimming and J lost 7 bases; unmatched junction nucleotides: 3. Germline V lookup: CDR1 WSHSY, CDR2 SAAADI.

This chain links TRBV7-9 with TRBJ2-2; no firm D call. The CDR3 is made up of 13 amino acids. V was cut by 5 bases and J by 1 base, with 5 bases left in between. Germline CDR1 SEHNR, CDR2 FQNEAQ (reference sequence). The CDR3 loop reads CASSTRNTGELFF. As DNA, the CDR3 is TGTGCCAGCAGCACAAGGAACACCGGGGAGCTGTTTTTT.